Described below is a single T cell receptor (beta chain) sequence and its context. Germline values: CDR1 MNHEY, CDR2 SVGAGI. V was trimmed by 0 bases and J by 7 bases, leaving 16 bases between them. The CDR3 is made up of 15 amino acids. The data stem from a study of blood T cell repertoires in COVID-19. Overall study: The study drew acute and convalescent COVID-19 samples from the United States, Italy and Spain.

Authors' data handling: Counts of nucleated cells, estimated from reference gene primer amplification, were obtained. TCRdb's copy holds only in-frame clones and misses some; the assay was immunoSEQ multiplex PCR. That table furnishes V, J and clone size, whereas the DNA furnished D and trimming. The table lists 200,000 or so clones, around 79% of them singletons, with about 18% in the top ten. The chain is built from TRBV6-5 and TRBJ2-7; D gene ambiguous. Sequencing was carried out using peripheral blood. The receptor comes from a man aged 55 to 70 with active or convalescent COVID-19. CDR3 nucleotide sequence: TGTGCCAGCAGTTACTCTACGATCTACTCGGTGGAGCAGTACTTC. This sequence encodes CASSYSTIYSVEQYF.